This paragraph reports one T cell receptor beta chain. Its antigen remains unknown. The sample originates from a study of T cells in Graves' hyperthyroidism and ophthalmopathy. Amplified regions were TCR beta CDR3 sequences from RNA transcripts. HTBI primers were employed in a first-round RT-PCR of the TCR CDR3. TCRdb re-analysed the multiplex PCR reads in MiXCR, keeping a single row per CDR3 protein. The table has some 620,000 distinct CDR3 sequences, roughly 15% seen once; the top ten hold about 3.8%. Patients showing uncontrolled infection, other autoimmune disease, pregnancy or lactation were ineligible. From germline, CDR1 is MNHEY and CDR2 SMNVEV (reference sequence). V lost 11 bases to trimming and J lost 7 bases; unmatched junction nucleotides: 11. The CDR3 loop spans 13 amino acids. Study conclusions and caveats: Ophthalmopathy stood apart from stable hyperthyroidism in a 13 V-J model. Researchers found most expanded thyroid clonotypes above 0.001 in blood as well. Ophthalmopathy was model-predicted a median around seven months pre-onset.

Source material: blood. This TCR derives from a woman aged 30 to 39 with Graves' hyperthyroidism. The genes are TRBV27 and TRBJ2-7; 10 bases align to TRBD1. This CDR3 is CAPTGTGAREQYF. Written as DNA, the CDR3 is TGTGCCCCCACCGGGACAGGGGCGCGAGAGCAGTACTTC.